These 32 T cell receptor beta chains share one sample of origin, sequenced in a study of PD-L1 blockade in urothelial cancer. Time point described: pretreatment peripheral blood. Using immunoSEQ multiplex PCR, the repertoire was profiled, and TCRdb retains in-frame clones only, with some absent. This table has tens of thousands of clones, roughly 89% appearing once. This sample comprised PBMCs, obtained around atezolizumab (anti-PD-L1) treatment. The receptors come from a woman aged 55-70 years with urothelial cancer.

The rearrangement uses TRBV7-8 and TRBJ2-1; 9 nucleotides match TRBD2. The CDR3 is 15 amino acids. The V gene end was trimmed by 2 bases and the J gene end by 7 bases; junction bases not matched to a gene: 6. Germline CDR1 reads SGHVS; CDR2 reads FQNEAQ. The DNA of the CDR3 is TGTGCCAGCAGCTTAAGGCGGGGGGGTCTGAATGAGCAGTTCTTC. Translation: CASSLRRGGLNEQFF.

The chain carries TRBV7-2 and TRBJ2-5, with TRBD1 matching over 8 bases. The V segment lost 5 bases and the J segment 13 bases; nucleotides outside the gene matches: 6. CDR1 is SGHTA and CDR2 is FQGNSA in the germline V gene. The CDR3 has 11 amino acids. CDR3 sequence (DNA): TGTGCCAGCAGCACTGGACAGGGCGCGTACTTC. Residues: CASSTGQGAYF.

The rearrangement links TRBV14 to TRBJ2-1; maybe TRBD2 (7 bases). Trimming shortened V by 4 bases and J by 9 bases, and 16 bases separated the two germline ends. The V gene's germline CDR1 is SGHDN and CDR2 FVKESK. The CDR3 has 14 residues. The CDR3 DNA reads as TGTGCCAGCAGCCCCCGGGGGGCGGGAACTGAGCAGTTCTTC. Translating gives CASSPRGAGTEQFF.

The CDR3 DNA is TGTGCCAGTAGTAGGGCAGGCCGGTACGAGCAGTACTTC. Translating gives CASSRAGRYEQYF. The V call is TRBV19, the J call TRBJ2-7; D ambiguous. There are 13 residues in the CDR3. V was clipped by 4 bases and J by 4 bases, with 11 bases between them. Germline-derived CDR1 and CDR2 are LNHDA and SQIVND (reference sequence). The full variable domain, its missing parts supplied by reference TRBV19 and TRBJ2-7, is DGGITQSPKYLFRKEGQNVTLSCEQNLNHDAMYWYRQDPGQGLRLIYYSQIVNDFQKGDIAEGYSVSREKKESFPLTVTSAQKNPTAFYLCASSRAGRYEQYFGPGTRLTVT.

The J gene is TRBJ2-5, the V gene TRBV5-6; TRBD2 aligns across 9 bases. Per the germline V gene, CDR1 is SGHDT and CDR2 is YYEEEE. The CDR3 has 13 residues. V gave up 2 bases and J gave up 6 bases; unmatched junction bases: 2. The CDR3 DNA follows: TGTGCCAGCAGCTTTCTAGCGGGGCAGACCCAGTACTTC. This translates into CASSFLAGQTQYF. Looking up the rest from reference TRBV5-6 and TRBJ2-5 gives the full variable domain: DAGVTQSPTHLIKTRGQQVTLRCSPKSGHDTVSWYQQALGQGPQFIFQYYEEEERQRGNFPDRFSGHQFPNYSSELNVNALLLGDSALYLCASSFLAGQTQYFGPGTRLLVL.

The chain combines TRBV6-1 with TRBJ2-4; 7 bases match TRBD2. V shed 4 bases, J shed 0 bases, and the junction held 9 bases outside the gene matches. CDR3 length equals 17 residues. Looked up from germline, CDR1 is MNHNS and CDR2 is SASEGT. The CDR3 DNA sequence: TGTGCCAGCAGTGGGGGAGGGGAAACTATAGCCAAAAACATTCAGTACTTC. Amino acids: CASSGGGETIAKNIQYF.

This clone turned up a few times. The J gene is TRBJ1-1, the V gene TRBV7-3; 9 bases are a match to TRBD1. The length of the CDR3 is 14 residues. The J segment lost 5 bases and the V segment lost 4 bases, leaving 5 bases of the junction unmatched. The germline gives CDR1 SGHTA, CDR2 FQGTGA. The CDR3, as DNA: TGTGCCAGCAGCTCACAGGGGGCGAGGACTGAAGCTTTCTTT. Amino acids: CASSSQGARTEAFF.

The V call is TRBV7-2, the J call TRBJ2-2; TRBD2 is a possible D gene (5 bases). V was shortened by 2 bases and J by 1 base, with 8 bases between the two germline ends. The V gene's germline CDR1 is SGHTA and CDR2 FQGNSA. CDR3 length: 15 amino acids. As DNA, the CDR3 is TGTGCCAGCAGCTTATATCGGGGGAACACCGGGGAGCTGTTTTTT. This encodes CASSLYRGNTGELFF. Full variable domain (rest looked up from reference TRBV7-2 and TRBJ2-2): GAGVSQSPSNKVTEKGKDVELRCDPISGHTALYWYRQSLGQGLEFLIYFQGNSAPDKSGLPSDRFSAERTGGSVSTLTIQRTQQEDSAVYLCASSLYRGNTGELFFGEGSRLTVL.

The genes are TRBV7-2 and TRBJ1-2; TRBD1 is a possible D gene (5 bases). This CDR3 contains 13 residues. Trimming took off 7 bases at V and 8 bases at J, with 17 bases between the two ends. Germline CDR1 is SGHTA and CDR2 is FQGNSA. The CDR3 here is CASTATQGGGYTF. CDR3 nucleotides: TGTGCCAGCACCGCCACTCAGGGTGGAGGCTACACCTTC.

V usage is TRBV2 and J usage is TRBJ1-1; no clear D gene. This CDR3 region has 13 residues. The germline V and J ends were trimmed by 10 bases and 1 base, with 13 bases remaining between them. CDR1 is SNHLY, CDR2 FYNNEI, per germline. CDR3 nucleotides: TGTGCCAACAAGATATCAGGGAACACTGAAGCTTTCTTT. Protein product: CANKISGNTEAFF.

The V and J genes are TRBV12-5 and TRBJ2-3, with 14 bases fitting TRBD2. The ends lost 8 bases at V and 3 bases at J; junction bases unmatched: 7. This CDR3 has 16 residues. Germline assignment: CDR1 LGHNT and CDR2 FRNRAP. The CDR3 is CASTLTSGGATDTQYF. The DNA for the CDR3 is TGTGCTAGTACCCTGACTAGCGGGGGGGCTACAGATACGCAGTATTTT.

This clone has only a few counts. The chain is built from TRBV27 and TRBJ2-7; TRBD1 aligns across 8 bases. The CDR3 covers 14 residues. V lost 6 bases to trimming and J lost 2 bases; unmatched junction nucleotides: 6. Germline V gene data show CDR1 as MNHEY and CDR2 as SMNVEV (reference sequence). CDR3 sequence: CASSRQGNTYEQYF. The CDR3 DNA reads TGTGCCAGCAGCAGACAGGGGAACACCTACGAGCAGTACTTC.

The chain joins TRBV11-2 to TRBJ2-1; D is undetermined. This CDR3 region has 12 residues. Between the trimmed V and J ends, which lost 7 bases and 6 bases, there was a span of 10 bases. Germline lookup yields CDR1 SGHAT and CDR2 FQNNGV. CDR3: CASTLNRNEQFF. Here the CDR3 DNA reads TGTGCCAGCACCCTTAATCGCAATGAGCAGTTCTTC. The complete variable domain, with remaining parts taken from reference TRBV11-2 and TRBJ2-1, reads EAGVAQSPRYKIIEKRQSVAFWCNPISGHATLYWYQQILGQGPKLLIQFQNNGVVDDSQLPKDRFSAERLKGVDSTLKIQPAKLEDSAVYLCASTLNRNEQFFGPGTRLTVL.

DNA for the CDR3: TGTGCCAGCAGCTTGGAAGGGGGCCGGGAAAAACTGTTTTTT. Protein: CASSLEGGREKLFF. V is TRBV5-4 and J is TRBJ1-4; 7 bases map to TRBD1. The CDR3 covers 14 residues. Trimming took 0 bases from V and 8 from J; bases not matched to a gene: 4. Per the germline V gene, CDR1 is SGHNT and CDR2 is YYREEE (reference sequence). The full variable domain, completed using reference TRBV5-4 and TRBJ1-4, is ETGVTQSPTHLIKTRGQQVTLRCSSQSGHNTVSWYQQALGQGPQFIFQYYREEENGRGNFPPRFSGLQFPNYSSELNVNALELDDSALYLCASSLEGGREKLFFGSGTQLSVL.

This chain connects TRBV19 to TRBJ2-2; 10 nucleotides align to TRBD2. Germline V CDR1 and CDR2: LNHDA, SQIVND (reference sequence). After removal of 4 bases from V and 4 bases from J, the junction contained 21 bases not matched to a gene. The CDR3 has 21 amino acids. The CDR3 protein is CASSRPFPGLPGTSVTGELFF. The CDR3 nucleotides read TGTGCCAGTAGTAGGCCGTTCCCGGGCCTACCCGGGACTAGCGTCACCGGGGAGCTGTTTTTT.

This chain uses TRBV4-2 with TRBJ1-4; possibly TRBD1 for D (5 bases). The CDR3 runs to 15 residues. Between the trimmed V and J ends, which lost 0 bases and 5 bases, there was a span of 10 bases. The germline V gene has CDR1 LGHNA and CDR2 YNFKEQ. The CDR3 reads CASSQEGGKNEKLFF. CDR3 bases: TGTGCCAGCAGCCAAGAGGGGGGAAAAAATGAAAAACTGTTTTTT.

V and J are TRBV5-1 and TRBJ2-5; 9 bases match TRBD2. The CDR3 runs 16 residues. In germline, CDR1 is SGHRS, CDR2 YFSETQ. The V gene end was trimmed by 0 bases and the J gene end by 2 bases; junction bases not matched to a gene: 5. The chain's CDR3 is CASSLGAGGWQETQYF. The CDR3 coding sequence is TGCGCCAGCAGCTTGGGGGCGGGAGGGTGGCAAGAGACCCAGTACTTC. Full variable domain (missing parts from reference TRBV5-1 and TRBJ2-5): KAGVTQTPRYLIKTRGQQVTLSCSPISGHRSVSWYQQTPGQGLQFLFEYFSETQRNKGNFPGRFSGRQFSNSRSEMNVSTLELGDSALYLCASSLGAGGWQETQYFGPGTRLLVL.

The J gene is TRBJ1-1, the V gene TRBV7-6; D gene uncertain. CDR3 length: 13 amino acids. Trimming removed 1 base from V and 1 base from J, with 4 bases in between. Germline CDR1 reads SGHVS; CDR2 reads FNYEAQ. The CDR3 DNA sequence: TGTGCCAGCAGCTTAGACAAGAACACTGAAGCTTTCTTT. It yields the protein CASSLDKNTEAFF.

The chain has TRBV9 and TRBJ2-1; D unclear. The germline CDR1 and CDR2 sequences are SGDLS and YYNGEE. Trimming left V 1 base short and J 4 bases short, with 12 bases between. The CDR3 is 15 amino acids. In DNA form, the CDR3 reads TGTGCCAGCAGCGTAACCGAGTCTTCTTACAATGAGCAGTTCTTC. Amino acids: CASSVTESSYNEQFF.

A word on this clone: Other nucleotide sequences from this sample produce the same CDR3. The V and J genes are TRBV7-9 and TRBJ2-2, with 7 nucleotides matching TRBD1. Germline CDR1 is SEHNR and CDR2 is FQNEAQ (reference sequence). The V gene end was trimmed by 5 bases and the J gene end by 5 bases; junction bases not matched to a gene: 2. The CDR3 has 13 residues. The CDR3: CASSGTVTGELFF. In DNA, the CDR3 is TGTGCCAGCAGCGGGACAGTTACCGGGGAGCTGTTTTTT.

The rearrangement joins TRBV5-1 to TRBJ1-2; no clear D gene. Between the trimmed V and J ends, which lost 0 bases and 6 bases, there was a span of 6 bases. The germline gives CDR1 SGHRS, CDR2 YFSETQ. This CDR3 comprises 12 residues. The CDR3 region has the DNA TGCGCCAGCAGCTTGGCCAGTGATGGCTACACCTTC. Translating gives CASSLASDGYTF.

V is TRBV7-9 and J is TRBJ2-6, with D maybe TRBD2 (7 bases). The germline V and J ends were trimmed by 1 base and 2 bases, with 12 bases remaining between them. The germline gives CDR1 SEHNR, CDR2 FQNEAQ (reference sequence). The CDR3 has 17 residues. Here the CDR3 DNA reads TGTGCCAGCAGCTTAGAAAGGGGGGGACCTGGGGCCAACGTCCTGACTTTC. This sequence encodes CASSLERGGPGANVLTF.

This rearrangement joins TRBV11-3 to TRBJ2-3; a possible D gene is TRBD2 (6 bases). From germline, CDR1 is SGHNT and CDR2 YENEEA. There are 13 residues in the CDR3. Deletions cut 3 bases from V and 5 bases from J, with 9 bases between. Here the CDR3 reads CASSFTGEDTQYF. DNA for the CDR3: TGTGCCAGCAGCTTCACGGGGGAAGATACGCAGTATTTT.

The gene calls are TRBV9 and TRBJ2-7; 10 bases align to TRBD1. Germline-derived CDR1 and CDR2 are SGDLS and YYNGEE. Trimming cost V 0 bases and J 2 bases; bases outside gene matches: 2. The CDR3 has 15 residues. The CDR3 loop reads CASSVGGTGAYEQYF. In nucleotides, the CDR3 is TGTGCCAGCAGCGTAGGGGGGACAGGGGCCTACGAGCAGTACTTC.

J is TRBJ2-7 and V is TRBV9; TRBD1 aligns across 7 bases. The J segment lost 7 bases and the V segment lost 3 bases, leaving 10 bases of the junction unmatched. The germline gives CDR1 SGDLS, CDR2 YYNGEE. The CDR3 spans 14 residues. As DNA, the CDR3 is TGTGCCAGCAGCGCGACGGACAGGATCTTTGAGCAGTACTTC. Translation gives CASSATDRIFEQYF. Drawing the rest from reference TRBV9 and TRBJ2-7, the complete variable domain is DSGVTQTPKHLITATGQRVTLRCSPRSGDLSVYWYQQSLDQGLQFLIQYYNGEERAKGNILERFSAQQFPDLHSELNLSSLELGDSALYFCASSATDRIFEQYFGPGTRLTVT.

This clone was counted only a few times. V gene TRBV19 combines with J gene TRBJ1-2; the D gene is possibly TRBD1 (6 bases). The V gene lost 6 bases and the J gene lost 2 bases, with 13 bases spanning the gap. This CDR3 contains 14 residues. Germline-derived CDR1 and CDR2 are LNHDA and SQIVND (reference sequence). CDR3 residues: CASRSTGSNYGYTF. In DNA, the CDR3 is TGTGCCAGTAGGTCCACAGGGTCGAACTATGGCTACACCTTC.

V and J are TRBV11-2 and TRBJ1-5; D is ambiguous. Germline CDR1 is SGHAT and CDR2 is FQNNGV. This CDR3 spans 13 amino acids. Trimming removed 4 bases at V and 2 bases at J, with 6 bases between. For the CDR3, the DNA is TGTGCCAGCAGCTACCGGGGCAATCAGCCCCAGCATTTT. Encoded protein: CASSYRGNQPQHF.

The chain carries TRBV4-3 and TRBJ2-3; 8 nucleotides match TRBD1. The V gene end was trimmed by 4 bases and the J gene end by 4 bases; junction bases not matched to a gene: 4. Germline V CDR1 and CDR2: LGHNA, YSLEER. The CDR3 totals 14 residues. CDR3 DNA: TGCGCCAGCAGCCTACAGGGGGGTGCAGATACGCAGTATTTT. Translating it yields CASSLQGGADTQYF.

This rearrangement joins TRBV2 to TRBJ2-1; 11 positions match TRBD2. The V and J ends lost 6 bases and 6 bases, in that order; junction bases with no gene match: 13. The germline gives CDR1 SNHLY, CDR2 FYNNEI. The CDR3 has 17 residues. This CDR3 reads CASRETSGTVSGNEQFF. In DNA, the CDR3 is TGTGCCAGCAGGGAGACTAGCGGGACGGTATCCGGCAATGAGCAGTTCTTC.

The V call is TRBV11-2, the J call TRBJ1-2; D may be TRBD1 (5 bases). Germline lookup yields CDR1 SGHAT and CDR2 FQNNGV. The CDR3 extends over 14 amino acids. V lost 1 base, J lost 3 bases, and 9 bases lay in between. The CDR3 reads CASSLGLGDYGYTF. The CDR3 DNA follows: TGTGCCAGCAGCTTAGGGTTAGGGGACTATGGCTACACCTTC.

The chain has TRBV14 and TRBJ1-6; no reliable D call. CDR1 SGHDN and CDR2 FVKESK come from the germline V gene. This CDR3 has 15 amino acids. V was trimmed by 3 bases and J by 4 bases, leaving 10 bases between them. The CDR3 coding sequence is TGTGCCAGCAGCCAGCAAACAGTTTATAATTCACCCCTCCACTTT. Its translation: CASSQQTVYNSPLHF.

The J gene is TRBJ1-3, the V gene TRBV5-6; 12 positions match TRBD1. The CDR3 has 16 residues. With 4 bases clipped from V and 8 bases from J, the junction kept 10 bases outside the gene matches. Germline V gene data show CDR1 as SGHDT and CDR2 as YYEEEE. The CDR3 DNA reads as TGTGCCAGCAGCAACGCCGGGACAGGGGGCCTGGACACCATATATTTT. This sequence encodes CASSNAGTGGLDTIYF.